A selection of T cell receptor beta chains follows, all from one sample in a study of blood T cell repertoires in COVID-19. Sequencing used immunoSEQ multiplex PCR; TCRdb keeps in-frame clones, though not all of them. The repertoire holds fewer than 250,000 clones, about 90% seen once, with around 3.6% in the top ten. Input material: PBMCs or T cells enriched from blood (not recorded which). These receptors originate from a woman aged 25 to 39 who had been exposed to COVID-19. CDR3s include the opening cysteine and the closing phenylalanine or tryptophan. The D gene is left open where the match is weak. The size field is filled for only some rows; it gives once, few, many or a size class.

cdr3_aa: CASSPPHGELFF
cdr3_nt: TGTGCCAGCAGCCCCCCCCACGGGGAGCTGTTTTTT
d_call: -
v_call: TRBV13
clone_size: -
j_call: TRBJ2-2
cdr3_length: 12

cdr3_aa: CASRRRSDRGEQYF
cdr3_nt: TGTGCCAGCAGAAGGCGGTCAGATCGAGGGGAGCAGTACTTC
d_call: -
v_call: TRBV2
clone_size: once
j_call: TRBJ2-7
cdr3_length: 14

cdr3_aa: CASSRDRGEGSPLHF
cdr3_nt: TGCGCCAGCAGCCGGGACAGGGGAGAGGGCTCACCCCTCCACTTT
d_call: TRBD1
v_call: TRBV5-1
clone_size: -
j_call: TRBJ1-6
cdr3_length: 15

cdr3_aa: CASSEMSSYNSPLHF
cdr3_nt: TGTGCCAGCAGCGAGATGAGCTCCTATAATTCACCCCTCCACTTT
d_call: -
v_call: TRBV25-1
clone_size: -
j_call: TRBJ1-6
cdr3_length: 15

cdr3_aa: CASSPRTSGYNEQFF
cdr3_nt: TGTGCCAGCAGCCCCAGGACTAGCGGGTACAATGAGCAGTTCTTC
d_call: TRBD2
v_call: TRBV5-6
clone_size: -
j_call: TRBJ2-1
cdr3_length: 15

cdr3_aa: CASSILLATKETQYF
cdr3_nt: TGTGCCAGTAGTATTCTACTAGCGACAAAAGAGACCCAGTACTTC
d_call: TRBD2
v_call: TRBV19
clone_size: -
j_call: TRBJ2-5
cdr3_length: 15

cdr3_aa: CASSIVLTDTQYF
cdr3_nt: TGTGCCAGTAGTATAGTCCTCACAGATACGCAGTATTTT
d_call: -
v_call: TRBV19
clone_size: -
j_call: TRBJ2-3
cdr3_length: 13

cdr3_aa: CASSRGTGDNQPQHF
cdr3_nt: TGTGCCAGCAGCAGAGGGACAGGGGACAATCAGCCCCAGCATTTT
d_call: TRBD1
v_call: TRBV2
clone_size: -
j_call: TRBJ1-5
cdr3_length: 15

cdr3_aa: CASSLLQAPSSYNSPLHF
cdr3_nt: TGTGCCAGCAGCTTATTACAGGCCCCGAGCTCCTATAATTCACCCCTCCACTTT
d_call: -
v_call: TRBV7-9
clone_size: -
j_call: TRBJ1-6
cdr3_length: 18

cdr3_aa: CASERANTGELFF
cdr3_nt: TGTGCCAGTGAACGGGCGAACACCGGGGAGCTGTTTTTT
d_call: -
v_call: TRBV3-1/TRBV3-2
clone_size: once
j_call: TRBJ2-2
cdr3_length: 13

cdr3_aa: CASSILAGGPNEQFF
cdr3_nt: TGTGCCAGCAGCATCCTAGCGGGAGGGCCCAATGAGCAGTTCTTC
d_call: TRBD2
v_call: TRBV7-3
clone_size: once
j_call: TRBJ2-1
cdr3_length: 15

cdr3_aa: CAIQEADRGNTGELFF
cdr3_nt: TGTGCCATCCAGGAGGCCGACAGGGGGAACACCGGGGAGCTGTTTTTT
d_call: TRBD1
v_call: TRBV7-2
clone_size: -
j_call: TRBJ2-2
cdr3_length: 16

cdr3_aa: CASSQEEAGAPLHF
cdr3_nt: TGCGCCAGCAGCCAAGAGGAGGCCGGTGCACCCCTCCACTTT
d_call: -
v_call: TRBV4-1
clone_size: -
j_call: TRBJ1-6
cdr3_length: 14

cdr3_aa: CASSAPGQGVGSPNQPQHF
cdr3_nt: TGTGCCAGCAGTGCCCCGGGACAGGGGGTGGGTAGTCCCAATCAGCCCCAGCATTTT
d_call: TRBD1
v_call: TRBV28
clone_size: -
j_call: TRBJ1-5
cdr3_length: 19

cdr3_aa: CASSFSSGLAGGEQYF
cdr3_nt: TGTGCCAGTAGTTTTAGTTCGGGACTAGCGGGAGGAGAGCAGTACTTC
d_call: TRBD2
v_call: TRBV19
clone_size: -
j_call: TRBJ2-7
cdr3_length: 16

cdr3_aa: CASSASQGFHAGELFF
cdr3_nt: TGTGCCAGCAGTGCATCTCAGGGGTTTCACGCCGGGGAGCTGTTTTTT
d_call: -
v_call: TRBV11-2
clone_size: -
j_call: TRBJ2-2
cdr3_length: 16

cdr3_aa: CAITAGGNQPQHF
cdr3_nt: TGTGCCATCACGGCGGGGGGGAATCAGCCCCAGCATTTT
d_call: -
v_call: TRBV10-3
clone_size: -
j_call: TRBJ1-5
cdr3_length: 13

cdr3_aa: CASSPPRGSYNQPQHF
cdr3_nt: TGTGCCAGCAGCCCCCCTAGAGGGAGCTACAATCAGCCCCAGCATTTT
d_call: -
v_call: TRBV28
clone_size: -
j_call: TRBJ1-5
cdr3_length: 16

cdr3_aa: CAWARQRMNTEAFF
cdr3_nt: TGTGCCTGGGCTCGACAAAGAATGAACACTGAAGCTTTCTTT
d_call: -
v_call: TRBV30
clone_size: -
j_call: TRBJ1-1
cdr3_length: 14

cdr3_aa: CATSDGTVYGYTF
cdr3_nt: TGTGCCACCAGTGATGGGACAGTCTATGGCTACACCTTC
d_call: TRBD1
v_call: TRBV24-1
clone_size: -
j_call: TRBJ1-2
cdr3_length: 13

cdr3_aa: CASSAASGQETQYF
cdr3_nt: TGTGCCAGCAGCGCCGCAAGCGGCCAAGAGACCCAGTACTTC
d_call: -
v_call: TRBV9
clone_size: once
j_call: TRBJ2-5
cdr3_length: 14

cdr3_aa: CASSGDGRSSYEQYF
cdr3_nt: TGTGCCAGCAGTGGGGACGGGAGAAGCTCCTACGAGCAGTACTTC
d_call: -
v_call: TRBV28
clone_size: once
j_call: TRBJ2-7
cdr3_length: 15

cdr3_aa: CASRKIAGTPYNEQFF
cdr3_nt: TGTGCCAGCAGGAAAATAGCGGGAACCCCCTACAATGAGCAGTTCTTC
d_call: TRBD2
v_call: TRBV11-2
clone_size: -
j_call: TRBJ2-1
cdr3_length: 16

cdr3_aa: CASSLTTSGSYEQYF
cdr3_nt: TGTGCCAGCAGCCTAACCACTAGCGGCTCCTACGAGCAGTACTTC
d_call: TRBD2
v_call: TRBV3-1/TRBV3-2
clone_size: -
j_call: TRBJ2-7
cdr3_length: 15

cdr3_aa: CASSPPGTGANEQYF
cdr3_nt: TGTGCCAGCAGTCCACCAGGGACAGGGGCTAACGAGCAGTACTTC
d_call: TRBD1
v_call: TRBV27
clone_size: once
j_call: TRBJ2-7
cdr3_length: 15

cdr3_aa: CASSWTGGNNSPLHF
cdr3_nt: TGTGCCAGCAGCTGGACAGGGGGGAATAATTCACCCCTCCACTTT
d_call: TRBD1
v_call: TRBV7-8
clone_size: -
j_call: TRBJ1-6
cdr3_length: 15

cdr3_aa: CARWRVSYNEQFF
cdr3_nt: TGCGCCCGGTGGAGGGTCTCCTACAATGAGCAGTTCTTC
d_call: -
v_call: TRBV5-1
clone_size: -
j_call: TRBJ2-1
cdr3_length: 13

cdr3_aa: CASSPTRELAGYNEQFF
cdr3_nt: TGCGCCAGCAGCCCGACGCGCGAACTAGCGGGCTACAATGAGCAGTTCTTC
d_call: TRBD2
v_call: TRBV5-1
clone_size: -
j_call: TRBJ2-1
cdr3_length: 17